The T cell receptor beta chain described here comes from a study of cytomegalovirus exposure and HLA in healthy donors (dated by TCRdb to about 2017). About the full investigation: In an earlier analysis of several hundred of the donors, less than 350 Gb of sequence data and about 110 million unique TCR beta sequences from about 179 million T cells were reported. Around 320 gigabases of sequencing data and some 85 million unique TCR sequences were included in an early release covering about 700 HLA-typed donors. Of the roughly 400 genotyped donors, roughly 85% fell in the genetic ancestry cluster associated with self-reported Caucasian donors. The study was designed to test whether signatures of past pathogen exposure could be identified by cataloging public T cell receptors. The study profiled the T cell repertoires of approximately 700 subjects by immunosequencing and related them to cytomegalovirus serostatus. Along with the 666-subject first cohort, a separate validation cohort of some 130 different subjects was used. To predict cytomegalovirus infection status, the study brought together high-throughput TCR immunosequencing, statistical association of individual TCRs with disease status, and machine learning. A later analysis re-examined previously published TCR beta repertoires from several hundred donors and added high-resolution HLA genotyping to investigate patterns of TCR occurrence. The later analysis used no new phenotypic data to find candidate immune exposures, relying instead on TCR beta sequences and their occurrence across donors. To decide whether each TCR beta V gene segment behaved as functional or pseudogenic, an earlier analysis of several hundred of the donors relied on high-throughput TCR beta sequencing. Alongside the repertoire data, information on donor age, sex, ethnicity and CMV serostatus was compiled. Genome-wide SNP genotypes for about 65% of the roughly 700 donors were used in a later genetic analysis, which treated that subset as a discovery cohort. Every discovery cohort repertoire had been produced on one sequencing platform. HLA typing covered class I and class II loci at four-digit resolution. The number of typed donors differed by locus: 629-630 for A, B, C, DRB1 and DQB1; 522 for DQA1; approximately 600 for DPA1; and 400 to 480 for DPB1. Because of strong linkage in the cohort, five DR-DQ haplotypes were treated as single units for association and clustering. Among several hundred genotyped donors of the cohort, an average of roughly 230,000 unique TCR beta nucleotide sequences was sequenced per donor, of which 15% to 20% were non-productive. Paper-wide results and their limitations: In a later analysis, HLA-associated TCR beta chains were found to be more clonally expanded and to have lower generation probabilities than equally common non-associated chains. The only immune exposure information available for the cohort was CMV serostatus. A total of around 150 TCR beta chains were listed by the study as associated with cytomegalovirus. Broadly in line with IMGT annotations, most TCR beta V segments showed up in productive rearrangements about 90% or about 30% of the time in an earlier analysis of several hundred of the donors. A later genetic analysis associated a missense DCLRE1C variant with V-gene and J-gene trimming of TCR beta chains, and an independent cohort replicated the association. Linkage disequilibrium might explain the correlated functional status among segregating V segments, but an unknown experimental factor could not be ruled out. In a later genetic analysis, fewer N-insertions in productive TCRs were reported among donors in an Asian-associated ancestry cluster than the roughly 710-donor mean. Because the 87-base-pair reads could not distinguish some IMGT-functional V segments, including TRBV6-2 and TRBV6-3, those segments were excluded. In vitro tests confirmed that a few of the cytomegalovirus-associated TCR beta chains recognize cytomegalovirus antigens. Cytomegalovirus status was reported to be diagnosed by the classifier with high specificity and sensitivity in both the original and validation cohorts. Strong co-occurrence of HLA alleles, especially DR and DQ, made assigning TCR associations to individual alleles difficult. The authors suggested that the approach could potentially be generalized to other disease states and immunological phenotypes. Most TCR sequences were observed very rarely across donors, whereas some public TCRs were present in many individuals. The sequencing pipeline was judged likely to have produced a cluster of highly shared sequence variants as a technical artifact. A later analysis reported that several top co-occurrence clusters appeared linked to parvovirus B19, influenza, CMV and Epstein-Barr virus. About 17 rarely observed V segments, including chromosome 9 orphons, were excluded from the earlier analysis of several hundred of the donors because counts were too low. The presence/absence analyses assumed that sequencing depth was roughly uniform across donors, and that assumption may not be true. This cohort had only TCR beta chains sequenced, and the lack of alpha or paired-chain data limited which features could be detected. Because HLA typing was missing for some donors at each locus, association tests included only the typed subset. In a later analysis, TCR association rates were found to vary across HLA loci, with the most associated TCRs seen for DRB1 alleles and the fewest for HLA-C alleles. In a later analysis, most CMV-associated TCR beta chains were found to appear HLA-restricted, with HLA associations seemingly driven largely by CMV exposure. A further reported finding was that TCR beta sequences accurately predicted the HLA-A and HLA-B alleles for most subjects in the first cohort. At a false discovery rate of 0.05, a later analysis linked some 17,000 TCR beta sequences to specific HLA alleles.

Receptor libraries were prepared by the immunoSEQ multiplex PCR assay. For the multiplex PCR, a mixture combining 60 forward primers for TCR Vbeta segments and 13 reverse primers for TCR Jbeta segments was used. A multiplex PCR assay on genomic DNA amplified the CDR3 region of rearranged TCR beta genes. The amplified TCR beta libraries were sequenced on the Illumina HiSeq System as 87-base-pair reads. As for how the authors treated the data: In a later analysis, some 80 million unique TCR beta chains were counted across the roughly 700 repertoires, and around 11 million of these chains were shared by at least two donors. To remove PCR and sequencing errors, raw reads were error-corrected and collapsed into unique sequences using a nearest-neighbor algorithm that merged closely related sequences. Alignment of CDR3 sequences to IMGT reference sequences was used to assign V, D and J gene segments. Each retained sequence needed at least a six-nucleotide match to both a V gene segment and a J gene segment. A rearrangement counted as productive if the CDR3 had no stop codons and remained in frame with V and J, and every other rearrangement counted as non-productive. Following IMGT convention, CDR3 was defined as the stretch from the second conserved V-encoded cysteine up to the conserved J-encoded phenylalanine. The earlier analysis of roughly 590 of the donors excluded any sequence lacking an unambiguous match to a single V gene segment. In an earlier analysis of approximately 560 of the donors, a V segment was called functional when productive rearrangements were above 56.7%, and segregating when the standard deviation between donors exceeded 5%. A statistical classification framework was developed to diagnose cytomegalovirus status using the catalog of TCR beta chain sequences. A later analysis assigned V and J genes by comparing TCR nucleotide sequences with IMGT/GENE-DB human TR gene sequences. In a later analysis, CDR3 sequences and most-parsimonious VDJ recombination scenarios were assigned using the TCRdist pipeline. In a later analysis, each TCR beta chain was defined by its CDR3 amino acid sequence together with its V-gene family, and reads lacking a unique V-gene family were excluded. In a later analysis, approximately 590 highly shared, low-generation-probability nucleotide sequences were removed to address suspected cross-contamination and a sequencing artifact. For each public chain, a later analysis derived a clonal expansion index from normalized ranks of inferred template counts within each repertoire. In a later analysis, generation probabilities were computed with a VDJ recombination model fitted to out-of-frame rearrangements, and the resulting probabilities were checked against IGoR. A later analysis scored TCR-TCR, TCR-HLA and TCR-CMV co-occurrence with hypergeometric tests, applying a repertoire-size bias correction to TCR pairs. In a later analysis, false discovery rates were estimated by permuting HLA or CMV assignments 20 times. A later analysis grouped co-occurring TCRs with DBSCAN, adding TCRdist sequence similarity when clustering within HLA-allele-positive subsets. For co-occurrence clustering, repertoires with fewer than 30,000 or more than 120,000 public chains were excluded, along with roughly 5 repertoires with anomalous nucleotide sharing. TCRdb took over this immuneACCESS table, retaining in-frame rearrangements with V and J assigned. Such tables are incomplete; in checked studies, under half of the missing clones stem from an unresolved V gene, and the remainder is unexplained. From that table come the V and J calls and clone size; the DNA was used to work out D and trimming. The sample table lists 150,000 or so clones, 75% to 80% of them with a count of one. In total, the top ten clones hold less than 5% of the sample.

The CDR3 measures 15 amino acids from cysteine to phenylalanine. CDR3 DNA only is kept here, 45 bases in frame from base 1. CDR1 is given as SGHVS and CDR2 as FQNEAQ, both from the germline V gene. V lost 5 bases and J lost 4 bases, and the count of bases not matched to a germline gene is 7. The cohort comprised hundreds of healthy bone marrow donors. All cohort members were sampled while nominally healthy, although unrecorded immune exposures were likely present. The donor was CMV seronegative and belonged to the group of 352 seronegative cohort members. A peripheral blood sample was provided by each donor, and peripheral blood mononuclear cells were used for TCR beta sequencing. The Qiagen DNeasy Blood Extraction Kit was used to extract genomic DNA from the blood cell samples. In the case of this clone: Its target antigen remains unknown. Base qualities are missing; no much larger clone stands one base away.

The sequence came from a male donor in good health and CMV-seronegative. The sequencing sample was made of PBMCs. This chain joins TRBV7-8 to TRBJ1-4, and 7 junctional nucleotides match TRBD1. The CDR3 is CASSVDRAVNEKLFF. The sequence in DNA is TGTGCCAGCAGCGTCGACAGGGCAGTTAATGAAAAACTGTTTTTT. Outside the CDR3, residues come from the reference TRBV7-8 and TRBJ1-4 proteins, so the full variable domain is: GAGVSQSPRYKVAKRGQDVALRCDPISGHVSLFWYQQALGQGPEFLTYFQNEAQLDKSGLPSDRFFAERPEGSVSTLKIQRTQQEDSAVYLCASSVDRAVNEKLFFGSGTQLSVL.